This T cell receptor (beta chain) was found in a study of molecular identifiers for immune sequencing clone quantification. The study's findings and limits: Clonotypes surpassing 20 RNA copies contained over 97% of effector molecules, versus under 1% in naive cells.

This clonotype was seen a handful of times. The antigen remains undetermined. The CDR3 is 15 amino acids. V lost 5 bases, J lost 2 bases, and 6 bases stayed unmatched. TCRdb redid the calling of the PCR reads with MiXCR, one entry per CDR3 protein. The sample lists nearly 650,000 distinct CDR3 sequences, about 25% occurring once. Naive CD8 T cells underwent sorting with the CD8+CD4-CCR7+CD45RA+ definition. The chain combines TRBV12-3 or TRBV12-4 with TRBJ1-5; TRBD1 matches at 7 bases. The specimen sequenced was naive CD8+ T cells from blood, with Jurkat cell RNA spiked in. Regarding subset: FACS-sorted CD8+CD4-CCR7+CD45RA+ naive T cells. The clonotype was recovered from a human donor in good health. Some libraries in this study had Jurkat cell RNA spiked in. In DNA, the CDR3 is TGTGCCAGCAGTAGGGGGCCAACGGGCAATCAGCCCCAGCATTTT. It codes for CASSRGPTGNQPQHF.